This T cell receptor beta chain stems from a study of breast tumors, draining lymph nodes, adjacent tissues. One entry per CDR3 protein, called by TCRdb with MiXCR from the multiplex PCR reads. The sample lists roughly 14,000 distinct CDR3 sequences; roughly three fifths were seen once. V trimming: 5 bases; J trimming: 6 bases; junction bases outside the gene matches: 1. From germline, CDR1 is DFQATT and CDR2 SNEGSKA (reference sequence). This CDR3 contains 12 residues. This clonotype was seen just once. Its antigen is not known. Whole-study results and caveats: Compared with basal-like, luminal-like tumors shared significantly more repertoire with nontumor tissue.

This TCR was sampled from a female donor with breast cancer. Some clones in this sample may be carry-over from other donors' samples. The sequencing sample was made of tumor-adjacent breast tissue. The rearrangement joins TRBV20-1 to TRBJ2-2; 9 bases map to TRBD2. The CDR3 spells CSAQREAGELFF. The CDR3 region has the DNA TGCAGTGCTCAGCGGGAGGCCGGGGAGCTGTTTTTT.